This record covers a single T cell receptor (beta chain). Naive-designated CD8 cells lacked CD45RO, were positively enriched for CCR7, and omitted terminally differentiated effector memory CD45RA+ cells. Samples underwent the assay at deep level. Some clones are missing from TCRdb's copy, which holds only in-frame ones; the method was immunoSEQ multiplex PCR. The sample lists about 2 million clones; around 96% were seen once. Germline V gene sequence: CDR1 MNHEY, CDR2 SVGAGI. Deletions cut 5 bases from V and 2 bases from J, with 9 bases between. This CDR3 comprises 13 residues. This sample was taken from a study of shared clonotypes between healthy human individuals. Study at large: Donors consisted of a couple of women and three men between 18 and 49.

This receptor was identified in a man between 18 and 35 years old in good health. The source material was naive CD8+ T cells sorted from blood. The V call is TRBV6-5, the J call TRBJ1-2; a possible D gene is TRBD1 (6 bases). CDR3 amino acids: CASSETGNYGYTF. The CDR3 DNA sequence: TGTGCCAGCAGTGAGACAGGCAACTATGGCTACACCTTC.